The present TCR beta chain was sequenced within a study of control samples from healthy donors and cancer patients (dated by TCRdb to about 2020). CDR1 and CDR2 (SNHLY, FYNNEI) derive from the germline V gene. From cysteine to phenylalanine, the CDR3 is 12 amino acids long. The retained sequence is limited to the CDR3, 36 bases, with the frame set at the first base. V is clipped by 7 bases and J by 3 bases, and the sequence between their germline boundaries is 10 bases long. The library was produced with the immunoSEQ multiplex PCR assay. As stored in TCRdb, this immuneACCESS dataset retains in-frame rearrangements with V and J assigned. A fraction of the clones does not appear; measured against another copy, unresolved V genes explain less than half of the discrepancy, and the remainder lacks a known reason. The sample has 100,000 or so clones on record, around 80% of them singletons. The ten largest account for 8% to 11% of the sample.

Of note for this clone: Its antigen remains unidentified. No much larger clone exists at a distance of one base, and base qualities are not known.

The clonotype originates from a woman aged 30 to 39 in good health. Material: blood. This sequence uses TRBV2 and TRBJ2-7; the best D guess is TRBD1, with 6 bases matching. CDR3 sequence: CASILRGYEQYF. DNA sequence: TGTGCCAGCATCCTCAGGGGCTACGAGCAGTACTTC.